This entry features one T cell receptor beta chain sequence. These data are taken from a study of shared clonotypes between healthy human individuals. The germline V gene encodes CDR1 LNHNV and CDR2 YYDKDF (reference sequence). This CDR3 region has 15 residues. Trimming cost V 4 bases and J 5 bases, with 15 bases left between them. Only in-frame clones appear in the TCRdb table, and some are missing; sequencing was by immunoSEQ multiplex PCR. The repertoire holds approximately 710,000 clones, with about 90% as singletons. This receptor was taken from a man aged 18 to 29 in good health. Some clones in this sample may be carry-over from other donors' samples. The material sequenced was memory CD8+ T cells from PBMCs. Subset here: CD45RO+ cells pooled with CCR7-negative TemRA cells. The gene calls are TRBV15 and TRBJ2-1, with a possible D match to TRBD2 (5 bases). CDR3 nucleotides: TGTGCCACCAGCATTCATTGGACTCGGAACAATGAGCAGTTCTTC. It codes for CATSIHWTRNNEQFF.